Listed below are T cell receptor beta chains from one sample, sequenced in a study of beta chain features in type 1 diabetes. Some clones are missing from TCRdb's copy, which holds only in-frame ones; the method was immunoSEQ multiplex PCR. The sample carries about 340,000 clones, approximately 13% recorded once. The sequenced material came from naive CD4+ T cells from blood. The receptors stem from a woman between 18 and 29 years old with type 1 diabetes. Each CDR3 is given with its conserved first and last residue. The D gene is left open where the match is weak. Rows may omit the clone size; those that give it use once, few, many or a size class.

V	D	size	length	J	CDR3	DNA
TRBV4-1	TRBD1	.	17	TRBJ2-2	CASSRFTGVSNTGELFF	TGCGCCAGCAGCCGATTCACAGGGGTCTCGAACACCGGGGAGCTGTTTTTT
TRBV5-8	TRBD1	.	16	TRBJ2-1	CASSYFQGASGNEQFF	TGTGCCAGCAGCTACTTCCAGGGGGCCTCAGGCAATGAGCAGTTCTTC
TRBV18	TRBD2	few	16	TRBJ2-3	CASSPGTSGLTDTQYF	TGTGCCAGCTCTCCGGGGACTAGCGGCCTCACAGATACGCAGTATTTT
TRBV27	.	.	15	TRBJ1-1	CASSLYRVGDTEAFF	TGTGCCAGCAGTTTGTATCGGGTAGGGGACACTGAAGCTTTCTTT
TRBV5-1	TRBD2	.	15	TRBJ2-1	CASTSIAGGGNEQFF	TGCGCCAGCACGTCCATAGCGGGAGGGGGTAATGAGCAGTTCTTC
TRBV6-6	.	few	14	TRBJ2-1	CASRDPVLRGEQFF	TGTGCCAGCAGAGATCCCGTGCTGCGAGGGGAGCAGTTCTTC
TRBV18	.	few	15	TRBJ1-4	CASSPLGKREEKLFF	TGTGCCAGCTCACCACTCGGGAAACGGGAGGAAAAACTGTTTTTT
TRBV11-2	TRBD2	few	15	TRBJ2-1	CASNEREGSYNEQFF	TGTGCCAGCAACGAGCGGGAGGGATCTTACAATGAGCAGTTCTTC
TRBV6-6	.	.	13	TRBJ2-3	CASSTPQGSTQYF	TGTGCCAGCAGTACCCCCCAGGGCTCTACGCAGTATTTT
TRBV7-2	.	.	15	TRBJ2-6	CASSLGSSGANVLTF	TGTGCCAGCAGCCTCGGGAGCTCTGGGGCCAACGTCCTGACTTTC
TRBV18	.	.	11	TRBJ2-5	CASSTEETQYF	TGTGCCAGCTCTACAGAAGAGACCCAGTACTTC
TRBV28	.	.	14	TRBJ2-2	CASSLGSNTGELFF	TGTGCCAGCAGTTTGGGCTCGAACACCGGGGAGCTGTTTTTT
TRBV11-2	.	.	11	TRBJ1-2	CASSLNSGYTF	TGTGCCAGCAGCTTAAATAGTGGCTACACCTTC
TRBV6-5	TRBD2	.	15	TRBJ2-1	CASRREGLAGGDPFF	TGTGCCAGCAGAAGAGAAGGACTAGCGGGAGGGGATCCGTTCTTC
TRBV30	.	.	12	TRBJ2-5	CAWSVAVGTQYF	TGTGCCTGGAGTGTAGCGGTCGGGACCCAGTACTTC
TRBV30	TRBD1	few	12	TRBJ1-1	CAWGQGGTEAFF	TGTGCCTGGGGACAGGGAGGAACTGAAGCTTTCTTT
TRBV20-1	.	.	11	TRBJ1-2	CSASMQTAYTF	TGCAGTGCTAGCATGCAGACTGCCTACACCTTC
TRBV7-2	TRBD1	few	15	TRBJ2-7	CASTNKGTGVYEQYF	TGTGCCAGCACCAACAAAGGGACAGGGGTCTACGAGCAGTACTTC
TRBV5-1	.	.	15	TRBJ1-1	CASSPRGGQNTEAFF	TGCGCCAGCAGCCCTCGGGGAGGGCAGAACACTGAAGCTTTCTTT
TRBV11-2	.	.	15	TRBJ2-5	CASSQQGVESGTQYF	TGTGCCAGCAGCCAACAGGGTGTAGAGAGTGGGACCCAGTACTTC
TRBV7-2	TRBD2	.	13	TRBJ2-5	CATTPASGVTQYF	TGTGCCACAACCCCGGCTAGCGGGGTGACCCAGTACTTC
TRBV7-9	.	few	16	TRBJ2-1	CASSDTGGRSYNEQFF	TGTGCCAGCAGCGACACCGGAGGCCGCTCCTACAATGAGCAGTTCTTC
TRBV5-1	.	few	13	TRBJ1-2	CASSPARNYGYTF	TGCGCCAGCAGCCCAGCCAGGAACTATGGCTACACCTTC
TRBV19	.	.	13	TRBJ2-1	CASTKGRGNEQFF	TGTGCCAGTACCAAGGGTAGGGGAAATGAGCAGTTCTTC
TRBV30	.	.	13	TRBJ1-5	CAWSVQERQPQHF	TGTGCCTGGAGTGTACAGGAACGGCAGCCCCAGCATTTT